The sequence of this T cell receptor beta chain was determined in a study of shared clonotypes between healthy human individuals. Study results and limitations: Rarefaction revealed incomplete sorted-subset sequencing despite large depth.

This table comes from immunoSEQ multiplex PCR, and its TCRdb copy is limited to in-frame clones, with some not included. The sample lists 2 million to 2.5 million clones; 90% to 95% were seen once. Note on this clone: Antigen unknown.

Sequenced: naive CD4+ T cells from PBMCs. As to subset: CD45RA+ positively selected. The receptor's source is a young man in good health. Some clones in this sample may be carry-over from other donors' samples.

Here the CDR3 reads CASSPFSGGSPLANYGYTF. The CDR3 bases are TGTGCCAGCTCACCCTTTTCAGGGGGAAGCCCCTTAGCTAACTATGGCTACACCTTC. The chain employs TRBV18 and TRBJ1-2; TRBD1 aligns across 7 bases. The CDR3 runs to 19 residues. CDR1 and CDR2 (germline): KGHSH, LQKENI. Trimming at V came to 3 bases and at J to 0 bases, leaving 16 bases not matched to a gene.